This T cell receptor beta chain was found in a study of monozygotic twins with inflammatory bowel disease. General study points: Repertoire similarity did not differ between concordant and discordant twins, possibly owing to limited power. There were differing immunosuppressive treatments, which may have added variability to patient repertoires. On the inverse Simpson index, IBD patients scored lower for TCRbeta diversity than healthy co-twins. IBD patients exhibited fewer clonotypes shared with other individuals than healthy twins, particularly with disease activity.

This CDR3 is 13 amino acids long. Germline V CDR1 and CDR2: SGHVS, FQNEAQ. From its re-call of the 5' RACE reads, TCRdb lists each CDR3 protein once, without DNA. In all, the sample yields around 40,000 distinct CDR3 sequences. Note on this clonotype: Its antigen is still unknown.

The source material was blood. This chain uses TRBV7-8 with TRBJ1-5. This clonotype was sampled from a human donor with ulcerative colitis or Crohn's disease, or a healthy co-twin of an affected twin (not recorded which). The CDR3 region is CASSLKGDQPQHF.